A single sample is the source of the 28 T cell receptor beta chains below, sequenced in a study of cytomegalovirus exposure and HLA in healthy donors. PCR was performed using 60 Vbeta and 13 Jbeta primers. The data were produced by immunoSEQ multiplex PCR, yet TCRdb's version contains in-frame clones alone and is incomplete. The sample has 100,000 or so clones, approximately 65% seen once. Sequencing used PBMCs. The receptors derive from a young woman in good health and CMV-seropositive.

The chain recombines TRBV7-3 with TRBJ2-5, with D hard to call. V dropped 5 bases and J dropped 7 bases, with 14 bases sitting between them. CDR3 size: 13 residues. The germline CDR1 and CDR2 sequences are SGHTA and FQGTGA. CDR3 amino acids: CASSVAPTGTQYF. For the CDR3, the DNA is TGTGCCAGCAGCGTAGCCCCCACTGGGACCCAGTACTTC.

This chain joins TRBV6-5 and TRBJ1-1; 10 bases align to TRBD1. Germline-derived CDR1 and CDR2 are MNHEY and SVGAGI. V shed 5 bases, J shed 5 bases, and the junction held 8 bases outside the gene matches. The CDR3 has 15 residues. Written as DNA, the CDR3 is TGTGCCAGCAGTAATACGGGACAGGGGTATACTGAAGCTTTCTTT. It codes for CASSNTGQGYTEAFF.

J is TRBJ1-2 and V is TRBV15; 8 bases fit TRBD1. CDR1 LNHNV and CDR2 YYDKDF come from the germline V gene (reference sequence). The length of the CDR3 is 15 residues. The J segment lost 7 bases and the V segment lost 1 base, leaving 8 bases of the junction unmatched. This chain's CDR3 is CATSRVTQGGGGYTF. CDR3 DNA sequence: TGTGCCACCAGCAGAGTGACACAGGGGGGTGGTGGCTACACCTTC.

This clone has more than one count but fewer than ten. The chain carries TRBV5-1 and TRBJ1-4; D gene ambiguous. V lost 5 bases to trimming and J lost 5 bases, with 10 bases between them. This CDR3 is built from 13 residues. From germline, CDR1 is SGHRS and CDR2 YFSETQ. The CDR3 protein is CASREQPNEKLFF. In nucleotides, the CDR3 is TGCGCCAGCAGGGAACAGCCGAATGAAAAACTGTTTTTT.

V gene TRBV7-8 combines with J gene TRBJ1-6; 9 bases line up with TRBD1. With V trimmed by 5 bases and J by 10 bases, 9 bases remained unmatched. The germline gives CDR1 SGHVS, CDR2 FQNEAQ. The CDR3 is made up of 15 amino acids. The CDR3 protein is CASSQGQGGQSPLHF. The CDR3 region has the DNA TGTGCCAGCAGCCAGGGACAGGGTGGGCAATCACCCCTCCACTTT. The variable domain in full, completed from reference TRBV7-8 and TRBJ1-6, reads GAGVSQSPRYKVAKRGQDVALRCDPISGHVSLFWYQQALGQGPEFLTYFQNEAQLDKSGLPSDRFFAERPEGSVSTLKIQRTQQEDSAVYLCASSQGQGGQSPLHFGNGTRLTVT.

The sample holds a few counts of this clone. This chain links TRBV29-1 with TRBJ2-5; TRBD2 might be the D (5 bases). The last part of the DNA fits TRBJ2-7 better; the J call may be wrong. Germline CDR1 and CDR2: SQVTM and ANQGSEA. This CDR3 comprises 12 residues. The CDR3 DNA reads TGCAGCGTTACTCCGGGGAGCCACGAGCAGTACTTC. This sequence encodes CSVTPGSHEQYF.

This chain joins TRBV2 and TRBJ2-5; TRBD1 matches at 9 bases. V dropped 10 bases and J dropped 11; count of bases not matched to a gene: 20. Germline V gives CDR1 SNHLY, CDR2 FYNNEI. This CDR3 has 15 residues. The DNA for the CDR3 is TGTGCCACCAAACCGGGACAGGGATTTCCCCAGGGGCAGTACTTC. Its translation: CATKPGQGFPQGQYF.

As to this clone: At the DNA level, this CDR3 is encoded by other sequences in the same sample as well. V and J are TRBV27 and TRBJ1-2; 7 positions match TRBD1. The V gene's germline CDR1 is MNHEY and CDR2 SMNVEV (reference sequence). The CDR3 sequence is 15 residues long. The V and J ends lost 4 bases and 2 bases, in that order; junction bases with no gene match: 7. Here the CDR3 DNA reads TGTGCCAGCAGTTCTAGGGCAGGGGGGAACTATGGCTACACCTTC. Translating it yields CASSSRAGGNYGYTF.

The chain carries TRBV11-2 and TRBJ2-1; D is uncertain. This CDR3 spans 15 amino acids. The germline CDR1 and CDR2 sequences are SGHAT and FQNNGV. The V end was cut by 5 bases, the J end by 1 base, with 12 bases between. CDR3 coding DNA: TGTGCCAGCAGCCCAATGAGACAATCCTACAATGAGCAGTTCTTC. This sequence encodes CASSPMRQSYNEQFF.

This chain joins TRBV27 and TRBJ1-2; possibly TRBD1 for D (5 bases). V was pared by 4 bases and J by 8 bases, with 20 bases between. The germline CDR1 and CDR2 sequences are MNHEY and SMNVEV (reference sequence). This CDR3 is built from 15 residues. CDR3 in amino acids: CASSYGLWGRGGYTF. Here the CDR3 DNA reads TGTGCCAGCAGTTACGGGTTGTGGGGACGGGGGGGCTACACCTTC.

Worth noting for this clone: Germline is not matched at one junction end, which may reflect a read error. The J gene is TRBJ2-7, the V gene TRBV7-9; D possibly corresponds to TRBD2 (5 bases). Germline V gives CDR1 SEHNR, CDR2 FQNEAQ (reference sequence). The CDR3 spans 12 residues. In nucleotides, the CDR3 is TGTTCCAGCAGCTTCGGGATCTACGAGCAGTACTTC. It is translated as CSSSFGIYEQYF.

The chain combines TRBV25-1 with TRBJ2-7; TRBD2 aligns across 8 bases. Trimming took 3 bases from V and 3 from J; bases not matched to a gene: 10. The germline CDR1 and CDR2 sequences are MGHDK and SYGVNS. The CDR3 is 16 amino acids. CDR3 sequence: CASSDGLATRHYEQYF. The DNA of the CDR3 is TGTGCCAGCAGTGACGGACTAGCCACACGACACTACGAGCAGTACTTC.

The chain recombines TRBV7-9 with TRBJ2-4; 12 bases agree with TRBD1. There are 15 residues in the CDR3. Germline CDR1 is SEHNR and CDR2 is FQNEAQ (reference sequence). Trimming took 4 bases from V and 11 from J; bases not matched to a gene: 9. CDR3 sequence reads: CASSSPGQGAGFQYF. CDR3 DNA sequence: TGTGCCAGCAGCTCACCGGGACAGGGGGCAGGTTTTCAGTACTTC.

The genes are TRBV7-9 and TRBJ2-5; a possible D gene is TRBD1 (6 bases). Near its end, the DNA agrees better with TRBJ2-7, so the J call may be wrong. The germline V gene has CDR1 SEHNR and CDR2 FQNEAQ (reference sequence). The CDR3 runs to 14 residues. CDR3 region: CASSKRDNSYEQYF. The CDR3 bases are TGTGCCAGCAGCAAAAGGGACAACTCCTACGAGCAGTACTTC.

The chain carries TRBV27 and TRBJ2-3; a possible D gene is TRBD2 (6 bases). The CDR3 length is 14 residues. Germline V gives CDR1 MNHEY, CDR2 SMNVEV (reference sequence). V was trimmed by 2 bases and J by 0 bases, leaving 6 bases between them. CDR3 sequence: CASSLAGSTDTQYF. DNA for the CDR3: TGTGCCAGCAGTTTAGCGGGGAGCACAGATACGCAGTATTTT.

This chain joins TRBV19 and TRBJ2-3, with TRBD1 matching 8 bases. This CDR3 has 15 amino acids. The junction had 8 bases not matched to a gene; V was cut back by 4 bases and J by 5 bases. Germline values: CDR1 LNHDA, CDR2 SQIVND (reference sequence). CDR3 amino acids: CASSTRTGSGDTQYF. The DNA for the CDR3 is TGTGCCAGTAGTACCCGGACAGGGTCGGGAGATACGCAGTATTTT.

The J gene is TRBJ1-6, the V gene TRBV7-9; unclear D gene. The V end was cut by 1 base, the J end by 3 bases, with 13 bases between. The CDR3 totals 17 residues. Per the germline V gene, CDR1 is SEHNR and CDR2 is FQNEAQ (reference sequence). The CDR3 sequence: CASSLGTQRDYNSPLHF. CDR3 DNA sequence: TGTGCCAGCAGCTTAGGAACTCAACGTGACTATAATTCACCCCTCCACTTT.

This chain uses TRBV6-5 with TRBJ2-1; a possible D gene is TRBD1 (5 bases). V lost 5 bases and J lost 0, with 11 bases in between. The CDR3 is made up of 15 amino acids. Germline CDR1 and CDR2: MNHEY and SVGAGI. The CDR3 coding sequence is TGTGCCAGCAGTACGACAGCGAGCTCCTACAATGAGCAGTTCTTC. As protein: CASSTTASSYNEQFF.

This chain connects TRBV29-1 to TRBJ1-1; the match to TRBD1 covers 9 bases. Unmatched junction bases numbered 12, after V lost 7 bases and J lost 6 bases. The CDR3 loop spans 14 amino acids. Germline V CDR1 and CDR2: SQVTM, ANQGSEA. CDR3 in DNA: TGCAGCGCTGCCCGGGACAGGGTTGGGTCTGAAGCTTTCTTT. It specifies CSAARDRVGSEAFF.

This clone has only one observation. The chain's CDR3 is CASSPRLAGYNEQFF. As DNA, the CDR3 is TGTGCCAGCAGCCCCCGACTAGCGGGCTACAATGAGCAGTTCTTC. This chain links TRBV4-2 with TRBJ2-1, with 10 nucleotides matching TRBD2. The germline gives CDR1 LGHNA, CDR2 YNFKEQ. This CDR3 spans 15 amino acids. The trim removed 4 bases at V and 3 bases at J, leaving 3 bases unmatched.

This clone has only a few counts. The chain links TRBV2 to TRBJ1-2; D not resolved. V shed 3 bases and J shed 5 bases, with 7 bases lying between them. This CDR3 comprises 12 residues. Germline CDR1 SNHLY, CDR2 FYNNEI. The CDR3 sequence: CASSDGKYGYTF. The CDR3 DNA sequence: TGTGCCAGCAGTGACGGGAAGTATGGCTACACCTTC.

This clone was recorded once. V is TRBV7-2 and J is TRBJ2-5; TRBD1 matches 10 bases. This CDR3 contains 15 residues. The trim removed 3 bases at V and 5 bases at J, leaving 6 bases unmatched. Germline V gene data show CDR1 as SGHTA and CDR2 as FQGNSA. Here the CDR3 reads CASSFGQGVDETQYF. The CDR3 DNA reads as TGTGCCAGCAGCTTCGGACAGGGGGTGGACGAGACCCAGTACTTC.

The CDR3 protein is CASSVRRGADTQYF. DNA of the CDR3: TGTGCCAGCAGTGTTCGGCGGGGGGCAGATACGCAGTATTTT. The chain has TRBV9 and TRBJ2-3, with 8 bases lining up with TRBD2. CDR3 length: 14 residues. J was trimmed by 4 bases and V by 5 bases; bases with no gene match: 6. Looked up from germline, CDR1 is SGDLS and CDR2 is YYNGEE.

This chain uses TRBV19 with TRBJ2-2, with D possibly being TRBD2 (7 bases). The CDR3 is made up of 15 amino acids. The germline gives CDR1 LNHDA, CDR2 SQIVND (reference sequence). V was pared by 3 bases and J by 6 bases, with 14 bases between. The DNA for the CDR3 is TGTGCCAGTAGTATTTGGGGGGGCGCGGCCGGGGAGCTGTTTTTT. The encoded protein is CASSIWGGAAGELFF.

This clone occurred a few times. The CDR3 loop is CASSLGGTGPEAFF. CDR3 bases: TGCGCCAGCAGCTTGGGTGGGACAGGGCCTGAAGCTTTCTTT. The genes are TRBV5-1 and TRBJ1-1; the match to TRBD1 covers 9 bases. The CDR3 is made up of 14 amino acids. The trim removed 0 bases at V and 6 bases at J, leaving 3 bases unmatched. CDR1 and CDR2 from the germline V gene are SGHRS and YFSETQ.

This clone was seen more than once but under ten times. The V call is TRBV18, the J call TRBJ1-1; D is perhaps TRBD1 (6 bases). Trimming pared 2 bases from V and 2 bases from J, leaving 21 bases between. The CDR3 has 18 amino acids. Germline CDR1 reads KGHSH; CDR2 reads LQKENI. The CDR3 bases are TGTGCCAGCTCACCAAACGGGGGGGGCCCAACAATCAACACTGAAGCTTTCTTT. Protein: CASSPNGGGPTINTEAFF.

The genes are TRBV5-8 and TRBJ2-4, with D perhaps matching TRBD2 (6 bases). CDR1 and CDR2 from the germline V gene are SGHTS and YDEGEE. V was clipped by 2 bases and J by 8 bases, with 11 bases between them. The CDR3 spans 13 residues. CDR3 amino acids: CASSLGGADIQYF. The CDR3 DNA follows: TGTGCCAGCAGCTTAGGAGGGGCGGACATTCAGTACTTC.

CDR3 sequence reads: CASSLSDSSGNTIYF. The CDR3 DNA reads TGTGCCAGCAGCCTCTCGGACAGTTCTGGAAACACCATATATTTT. This chain uses TRBV9 with TRBJ1-3; a possible D gene is TRBD1 (6 bases). The germline V and J ends were trimmed by 4 bases and 1 base, with 12 bases remaining between them. The CDR3 covers 15 residues. Germline CDR1 SGDLS, CDR2 YYNGEE.